The TCR beta chain under discussion was sequenced for a study of regulatory T cells in long-lasting Graves disease. Study conclusions and caveats: Few sampled subjects may have lowered accuracy.

TCR beta libraries were built with iRepertoire HTBI primers and Arm-PCR of CDR3 regions. TCRdb called the multiplex PCR reads again in MiXCR, with one record for every CDR3 protein. Here the sample spans a few hundred thousand distinct CDR3 sequences, approximately 22% being singletons. A remark on this clonotype: Antigen unknown.

This CDR3 has 16 residues. V lost 0 bases, J lost 8 bases, and 19 bases lay in between. Looked up from germline, CDR1 is SGDLS and CDR2 is YYNGEE. As for time point: persistent/refractory GD, antithyroid drugs over 5 years with positive TRAb. PBMC-extracted RNA yielded the TCR library. Graves' disease diagnosis was established per American Thyroid Association guidelines. All patients originated from an endocrinology department located in Xi'an, China. This material consisted of peripheral blood mononuclear cells (PBMCs), taken when the disease was refractory, from a patient treated with antithyroid drugs. This receptor was taken from a female donor with Graves disease. The chain links TRBV9 to TRBJ2-3; D may be TRBD1 (5 bases). The CDR3 DNA reads as TGTGCCAGCAGCGTAGGGCTTGACAGACGGATATCTACGCAGTATTTT. Protein sequence: CASSVGLDRRISTQYF.